These 11 T cell receptor beta chains were sequenced from one sample in a study of blood T cell repertoires in COVID-19. Produced via immunoSEQ multiplex PCR; TCRdb's table is partial and in-frame only. Altogether roughly 58,000 clones are present, under 80% being singletons, with the ten largest covering approximately 50%. The material sequenced was PBMCs or T cells enriched from blood (not recorded which). Receptors originate from a woman aged 55-69 years who had been exposed to COVID-19.

This chain connects TRBV13 to TRBJ1-1, with D maybe TRBD1 (5 bases). The V and J ends lost 0 bases and 3 bases respectively, with 8 bases between them. Germline V CDR1 and CDR2: PRHDT, FYEKMQ (reference sequence). The length of the CDR3 is 14 residues. The CDR3 bases are TGTGCCAGCAGCTTAGGACAGGTGTACACTGAAGCTTTCTTT. Encoded protein: CASSLGQVYTEAFF.

This rearrangement joins TRBV7-8 to TRBJ1-5; maybe TRBD1 (5 bases). CDR1 and CDR2 from the germline V gene are SGHVS and FQNEAQ. The germline V and J ends were trimmed by 3 bases and 6 bases, with 21 bases remaining between them. The CDR3 totals 17 residues. The CDR3 DNA follows: TGTGCCAGCAGCTTTTCCCGGGACTCCAGTGTTGGTCAGCCCCAGCATTTT. Its protein product is CASSFSRDSSVGQPQHF.

The chain combines TRBV10-3 with TRBJ2-2; TRBD1 agrees at 7 bases. This CDR3 has 15 residues. V dropped 6 bases and J dropped 3; count of bases not matched to a gene: 7. The V gene's germline CDR1 is ENHRY and CDR2 SYGVKD. In DNA, the CDR3 is TGTGCCATCAGCGACAGGGTTGGTCACACCGGGGAGCTGTTTTTT. It yields the protein CAISDRVGHTGELFF.

The chain links TRBV28 to TRBJ1-1; D not resolved. Trimming pared 7 bases from V and 1 base from J, leaving 13 bases between. This CDR3 is 14 amino acids long. Germline loops: CDR1 MDHEN, CDR2 SYDVKM. CDR3 coding DNA: TGTGCCAGCACCCGGGGAGGGAAGAACACTGAAGCTTTCTTT. It specifies CASTRGGKNTEAFF.

V and J are TRBV5-1 and TRBJ2-3; D may be TRBD2 (6 bases). CDR1 is SGHRS, CDR2 YFSETQ, per germline. This CDR3 spans 13 amino acids. V dropped 3 bases and J dropped 6 bases, with 11 bases sitting between them. CDR3 DNA sequence: TGCGCCAGCAGCTCGACTCGGGGGGATACGCAGTATTTT. Residues: CASSSTRGDTQYF.

A single count supports this clone. This sequence joins TRBV30 and TRBJ1-5; 9 nucleotides line up with TRBD1. The germline V gene has CDR1 GTSNPN and CDR2 SVGIG (reference sequence). The CDR3 has 14 residues. V dropped 2 bases and J dropped 4; count of bases not matched to a gene: 3. CDR3 amino acids: CAWSLGTGNQPQHF. The CDR3 DNA reads TGTGCCTGGAGTCTGGGGACAGGGAATCAGCCCCAGCATTTT.

In its sample, this clone was seen once. The same CDR3 can be traced to other DNA sequences in this sample. The chain combines TRBV9 with TRBJ1-2, with 8 positions matching TRBD1. V gave up 3 bases and J gave up 6 bases; unmatched junction bases: 16. The CDR3 loop spans 17 amino acids. Germline CDR1 and CDR2: SGDLS and YYNGEE. The CDR3 loop reads CASSGKNKQGVTHGYTF. The CDR3 DNA follows: TGTGCCAGCAGCGGAAAAAATAAACAGGGGGTGACTCATGGCTACACCTTC.

This clone has just one count. V is TRBV18 and J is TRBJ1-6; D is ambiguous. Trimming removed 2 bases from V and 7 bases from J, with 3 bases in between. The CDR3 spans 12 residues. Germline V lookup: CDR1 KGHSH, CDR2 LQKENI. CDR3 in amino acids: CASSPTNSPLHF. CDR3 coding DNA: TGTGCCAGCTCACCAACAAATTCACCCCTCCACTTT.

The chain joins TRBV19 to TRBJ2-2; the match to TRBD2 covers 9 bases. Germline loops: CDR1 LNHDA, CDR2 SQIVND (reference sequence). Trimming at V came to 7 bases and at J to 3 bases, leaving 12 bases not matched to a gene. This CDR3 comprises 17 residues. The CDR3 loop reads CASNRPPSGTDTGELFF. DNA of the CDR3: TGTGCCAGTAACCGACCCCCTAGCGGGACGGACACCGGGGAGCTGTTTTTT.

This clone turned up a few times. This sequence joins TRBV10-3 and TRBJ2-2; 7 bases line up with TRBD1. Trimming removed 8 bases from V and 4 bases from J; junction bases left unmatched: 13. CDR3 length: 16 amino acids. Germline CDR1 and CDR2: ENHRY and SYGVKD. CDR3 nucleotides: TGTGCCATCGCAAAGACAGGGAGCGTTGTCACCGGGGAGCTGTTTTTT. Amino acids: CAIAKTGSVVTGELFF.

This clone was picked up a small number of times. The rearrangement uses TRBV6-5 and TRBJ1-3, with D possibly matching TRBD1 (5 bases). The CDR3 length is 15 residues. V was shortened by 2 bases and J by 0 bases, with 8 bases between the two germline ends. Germline CDR1 is MNHEY and CDR2 is SVGAGI. CDR3 nucleotides: TGTGCCAGCAGTTACAACCAGGGCTCTGGAAACACCATATATTTT. It is translated as CASSYNQGSGNTIYF.